This TCR beta chain came from a study of blood T cell repertoires in COVID-19. Some clones are missing from TCRdb's copy, which holds only in-frame ones; the method was immunoSEQ multiplex PCR. The sample carries tens of thousands of clones, approximately 80% recorded once. Specimen: peripheral blood. This sequence originates from a human donor in a cohort sampled during active COVID-19.

The DNA of the CDR3 is TGTGCCAGTGCCCTAGGCGGGTTGGGCGGGGAGCTGTTTTTT. This codes for CASALGGLGGELFF. The chain is built from TRBV19 and TRBJ2-2, with TRBD2 as a possible D gene (5 bases). V was shortened by 8 bases and J by 7 bases, with 17 bases between the two germline ends. The CDR3 is 14 residues long. Germline-derived CDR1 and CDR2 are LNHDA and SQIVND (reference sequence).